This T cell receptor beta chain was recovered during a study of blood T cell repertoires in COVID-19. Background on the study: Collection of acute and convalescent COVID-19 samples took place in the United States, Italy and Spain. Nucleic acid was either cDNA or gDNA, and it came from T cells, B-cell-depleted T cells, or PBMCs.

Participant age was about 18 to 95 years, and participants resided in 24 US areas. Recovered status applied to Cohort 3 donors who had two consecutive negative PCRs. It also applied to those with clearance or with symptom resolution. Clones were read by immunoSEQ multiplex PCR, and TCRdb kept only the in-frame ones, dropping some. The sample consists of roughly 300,000 clones, over 75% of them appearing once. Germline assignment: CDR1 KGHDR and CDR2 SFDVKD. The CDR3 is 14 amino acids. The V gene end was trimmed by 11 bases and the J gene end by 4 bases; junction bases not matched to a gene: 9. This clone occurred once.

The clonotype was recovered from a man aged 25-40 years who had recovered from COVID-19. The rearrangement joins TRBV24-1 to TRBJ1-4, with 7 bases aligning to TRBD1. Material: PBMCs or T cells enriched from blood (not recorded which). The CDR3 coding sequence is TGTGCCAGCACCGACAGGGCGTTTAATGAAAAACTGTTTTTT. This translates into CASTDRAFNEKLFF.